A selection of T cell receptor beta chains follows, all from one sample in a study of monozygotic twins with inflammatory bowel disease. One entry per CDR3 protein, without DNA, is what TCRdb gives after re-calling the 5' RACE reads. The sample holds roughly 170,000 distinct CDR3 sequences. Sequenced input: blood. The receptors derive from a human donor with ulcerative colitis or Crohn's disease, or a healthy co-twin of an affected twin (not recorded which). Each CDR3 is given with its conserved first and last residue. The order of the fields is V gene, J gene, CDR3 protein.

V: TRBV20-1; J: TRBJ1-2; CDR3: CSARDPMGGYTF
V: TRBV20-1; J: TRBJ1-5; CDR3: CSARWPGRGYPEQPQHF
V: TRBV5-6; J: TRBJ2-1; CDR3: CASSLSPVDEQFF
V: TRBV20-1; J: TRBJ2-1; CDR3: CSARDRQGAGEQFF
V: TRBV6-5; J: TRBJ2-7; CDR3: CASSYSATVTYEQYF
V: TRBV7-9; J: TRBJ1-4; CDR3: CASSLRQGNEKLFF
V: TRBV2; J: TRBJ1-2; CDR3: CASSEAGFGRGDYGYTF
V: TRBV2; J: TRBJ1-5; CDR3: CASSELGDGGHQPQHF
V: TRBV5-1; J: TRBJ2-3; CDR3: CASKGSFRGGEDTQYF
V: TRBV11-3; J: TRBJ2-1; CDR3: CASSLDQTTYNEQFF
V: TRBV10-3; J: TRBJ2-3; CDR3: CAITSTGSGTDTQYF
V: TRBV28; J: TRBJ1-5; CDR3: CASCPVTPVRPQHF
V: TRBV11-2; J: TRBJ1-5; CDR3: CATRGDGNQPQHF
V: TRBV7-2; J: TRBJ1-1; CDR3: CASSLEFRGDEAFF
V: TRBV20-1; J: TRBJ1-1; CDR3: CSARDLKGDTEAFF
V: TRBV27; J: TRBJ2-5; CDR3: CASSLYSGADQETQYF
V: TRBV20-1; J: TRBJ1-1; CDR3: CSARKLGQEAFF
V: TRBV5-5; J: TRBJ1-6; CDR3: CASSLAGVYNSPLHF
V: TRBV2; J: TRBJ1-2; CDR3: CASRRTGSMNYGYTF
V: TRBV7-9; J: TRBJ2-7; CDR3: CASSSTVGYEQYF
V: TRBV6-5; J: TRBJ2-3; CDR3: CASSYLRATTDTQYF
V: TRBV24-1; J: TRBJ2-1; CDR3: CATSDLGEGEFF
V: TRBV7-9; J: TRBJ1-4; CDR3: CASSERGDRGEKLFF
V: TRBV27; J: TRBJ2-7; CDR3: CASSSAAAEQYF
V: TRBV7-2; J: TRBJ2-7; CDR3: CASSRLAGVVQYF
V: TRBV15; J: TRBJ1-4; CDR3: CATSRGTDPTNEKLFF
V: TRBV4-2; J: TRBJ1-5; CDR3: CASSQGPNSPSNQPQHF
V: TRBV6-5; J: TRBJ2-5; CDR3: CASSYRDRGQETQYF
V: TRBV10-3; J: TRBJ2-2; CDR3: CASRPAGASTGELFF
V: TRBV5-8; J: TRBJ2-2; CDR3: CASSLPTNTGELFF
V: TRBV5-5; J: TRBJ1-6; CDR3: CASSPFLFLSPNSPLHF
V: TRBV7-9; J: TRBJ2-5; CDR3: CASSLASGAQQETQYF
V: TRBV10-2; J: TRBJ2-3; CDR3: CASSEGPSTDTQYF
V: TRBV10-2; J: TRBJ2-2; CDR3: CASSEFQGPAGELFF
V: TRBV5-4; J: TRBJ1-1; CDR3: CASSFGGQGHAGTEAFF
V: TRBV29-1; J: TRBJ1-1; CDR3: CSVDPIPGGPNTEAFF
V: TRBV7-2; J: TRBJ2-7; CDR3: CASSSGTRRSYEQYF
V: TRBV18; J: TRBJ1-4; CDR3: CASSLQGTPNEKLFF
V: TRBV20-1; J: TRBJ2-5; CDR3: CSARGGPIQETQYF
V: TRBV4-1; J: TRBJ1-3; CDR3: CASSRATIAGNTIYF
V: TRBV5-1; J: TRBJ1-6; CDR3: CASSYGTGRNSPLHF
V: TRBV7-9; J: TRBJ1-2; CDR3: CASSSGPIWGYTF
V: TRBV28; J: TRBJ2-3; CDR3: CASSGQGMPPTDTQYF
V: TRBV5-6; J: TRBJ2-3; CDR3: CASSFWGRLDTQYF
V: TRBV3-1; J: TRBJ1-2; CDR3: CASSQDPRHYYGYTF
V: TRBV5-4; J: TRBJ1-2; CDR3: CASSPSRGADNYGYTF
V: TRBV28; J: TRBJ2-5; CDR3: CASSLGGQGLETQYF
V: TRBV18; J: TRBJ2-3; CDR3: CASSPSKPTDTQYF
V: TRBV7-2; J: TRBJ2-1; CDR3: CASSFGTGSYNEQFF
V: TRBV10-3; J: TRBJ1-5; CDR3: CATDPGQGAFGNQPQHF
V: TRBV5-1; J: TRBJ1-1; CDR3: CASMGRNTEAFF
V: TRBV4-3; J: TRBJ2-7; CDR3: CASSQERGLSYEQYF
V: TRBV5-5; J: TRBJ1-2; CDR3: CASSWDSTGGYTF
V: TRBV10-3; J: TRBJ2-2; CDR3: CATPRSASGGTNTGELFF
V: TRBV3-1; J: TRBJ1-4; CDR3: CASNSGGGEKLFF
V: TRBV20-1; J: TRBJ2-7; CDR3: CSARDWAGRAYEQYF
V: TRBV7-9; J: TRBJ2-3; CDR3: CASSPSSLDTQYF